The entry below gives a single TCR beta chain sequence along with its context. Its antigen is still unknown. The data were obtained in a study of cytomegalovirus exposure and HLA in healthy donors. About the research overall: A later analysis reported the approximately 120 validation repertoires used the same platform as the approximately 660 first-cohort repertoires.

CDR1 is PRHDT, CDR2 FYEKMQ, per germline (reference sequence). This CDR3 comprises 17 residues. Germline trimming cut 5 bases from V and 5 bases from J; bases unmatched to any gene: 13. Study results and limitations: Listed as cytomegalovirus-associated were 150 to 200 TCR beta chains.

Donors came from a validation cohort of over a hundred subjects, distinct from the first 666-subject cohort. Assay: immunoSEQ multiplex PCR; the TCRdb copy retains only in-frame clones and omits some. The table shows 280,000 or so clones, with approximately 88% occurring only once. The TCR sequence derives from a woman under 30 in good health and CMV-seronegative. The gene calls are TRBV13 and TRBJ2-5; 11 bases fit TRBD2. Sample: PBMCs. The CDR3 bases are TGTGCCAGCAGCGGGACACCCTTAGCGGGAGGGCGGGAGACCCAGTACTTC. This encodes CASSGTPLAGGRETQYF. The full variable domain, in which reference TRBV13 and TRBJ2-5 provide the parts outside the CDR3, is AAGVIQSPRHLIKEKRETATLKCYPIPRHDTVYWYQQGPGQDPQFLISFYEKMQSDKGSIPDRFSAQQFSDYHSELNMSSLELGDSALYFCASSGTPLAGGRETQYFGPGTRLLVL.